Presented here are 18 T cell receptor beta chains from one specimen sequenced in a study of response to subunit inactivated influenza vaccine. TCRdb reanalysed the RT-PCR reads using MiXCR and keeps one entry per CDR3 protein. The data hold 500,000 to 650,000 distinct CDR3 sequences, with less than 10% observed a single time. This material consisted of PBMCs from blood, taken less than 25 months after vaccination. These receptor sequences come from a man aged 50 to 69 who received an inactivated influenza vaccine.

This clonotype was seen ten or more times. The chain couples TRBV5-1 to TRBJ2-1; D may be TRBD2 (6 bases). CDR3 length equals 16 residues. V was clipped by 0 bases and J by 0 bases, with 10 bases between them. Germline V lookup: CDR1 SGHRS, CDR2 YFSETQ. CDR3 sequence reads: CASSLAAGSSYNEQFF. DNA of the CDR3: TGCGCCAGCAGCTTGGCCGCGGGGAGCTCCTACAATGAGCAGTTCTTC.

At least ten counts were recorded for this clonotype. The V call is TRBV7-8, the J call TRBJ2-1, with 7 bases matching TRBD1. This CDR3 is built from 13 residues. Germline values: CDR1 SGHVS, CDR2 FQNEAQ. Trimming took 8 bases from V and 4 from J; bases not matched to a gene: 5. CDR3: CASGQESYNEQFF. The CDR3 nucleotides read TGTGCCAGCGGACAGGAAAGTTACAATGAGCAGTTCTTC. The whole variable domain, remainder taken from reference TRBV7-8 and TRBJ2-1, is GAGVSQSPRYKVAKRGQDVALRCDPISGHVSLFWYQQALGQGPEFLTYFQNEAQLDKSGLPSDRFFAERPEGSVSTLKIQRTQQEDSAVYLCASGQESYNEQFFGPGTRLTVL.

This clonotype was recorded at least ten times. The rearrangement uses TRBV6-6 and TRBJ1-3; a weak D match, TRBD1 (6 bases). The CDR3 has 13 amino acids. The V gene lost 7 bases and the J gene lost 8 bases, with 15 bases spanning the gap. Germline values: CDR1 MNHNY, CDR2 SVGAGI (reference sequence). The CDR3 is CASIRGARDTIYF. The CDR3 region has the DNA TGTGCCAGCATTCGGGGGGCACGAGACACCATATATTTT.

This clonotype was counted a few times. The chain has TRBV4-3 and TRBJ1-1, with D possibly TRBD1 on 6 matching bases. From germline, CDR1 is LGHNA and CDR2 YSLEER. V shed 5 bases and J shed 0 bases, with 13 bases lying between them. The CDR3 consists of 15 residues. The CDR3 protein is CASSRGLGVNTEAFF. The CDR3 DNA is TGCGCCAGCAGCAGGGGGTTAGGGGTGAACACTGAAGCTTTCTTT.

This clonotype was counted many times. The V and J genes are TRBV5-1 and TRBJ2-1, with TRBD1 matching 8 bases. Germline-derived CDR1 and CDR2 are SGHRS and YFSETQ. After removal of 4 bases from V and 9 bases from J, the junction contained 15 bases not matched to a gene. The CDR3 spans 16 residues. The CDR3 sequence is CASSPPPGQVIGEQFF. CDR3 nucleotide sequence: TGCGCCAGCAGCCCCCCACCGGGACAGGTCATCGGTGAGCAGTTCTTC.

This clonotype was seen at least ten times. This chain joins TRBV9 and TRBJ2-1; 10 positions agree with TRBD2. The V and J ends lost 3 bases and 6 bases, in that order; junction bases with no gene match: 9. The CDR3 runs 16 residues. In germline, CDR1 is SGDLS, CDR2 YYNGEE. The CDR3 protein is CASSAYSGGAGNEQFF. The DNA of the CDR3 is TGTGCCAGCAGCGCCTACAGCGGGGGGGCGGGCAATGAGCAGTTCTTC.

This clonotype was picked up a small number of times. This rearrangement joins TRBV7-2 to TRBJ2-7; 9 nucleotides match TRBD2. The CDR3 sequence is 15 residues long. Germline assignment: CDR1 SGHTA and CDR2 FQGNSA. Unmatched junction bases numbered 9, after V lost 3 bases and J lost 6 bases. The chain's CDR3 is CASSFQLALAGEQYF. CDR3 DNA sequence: TGTGCCAGCAGCTTTCAATTGGCACTAGCGGGCGAGCAGTACTTC.

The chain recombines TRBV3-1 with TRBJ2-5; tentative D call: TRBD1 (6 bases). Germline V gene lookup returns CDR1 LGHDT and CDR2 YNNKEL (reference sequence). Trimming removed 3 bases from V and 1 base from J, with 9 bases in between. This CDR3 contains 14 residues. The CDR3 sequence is CASSHHRVQETQYF. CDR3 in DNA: TGTGCCAGCAGCCATCACAGGGTCCAAGAGACCCAGTACTTC.

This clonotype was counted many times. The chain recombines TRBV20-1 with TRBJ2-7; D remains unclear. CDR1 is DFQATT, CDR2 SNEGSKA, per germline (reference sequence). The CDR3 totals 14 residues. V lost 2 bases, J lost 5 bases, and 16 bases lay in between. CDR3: CSARSRTIPNEQYF. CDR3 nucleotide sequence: TGCAGTGCTAGATCGAGGACCATACCCAACGAGCAGTACTTC.

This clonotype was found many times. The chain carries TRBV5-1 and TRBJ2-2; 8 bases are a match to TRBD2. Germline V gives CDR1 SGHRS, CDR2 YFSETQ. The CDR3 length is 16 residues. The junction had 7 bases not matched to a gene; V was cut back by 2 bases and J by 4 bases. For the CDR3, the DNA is TGCGCCAGCAGCTTCTCGGGAGGGTTGGTCACCGGGGAGCTGTTTTTT. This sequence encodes CASSFSGGLVTGELFF.

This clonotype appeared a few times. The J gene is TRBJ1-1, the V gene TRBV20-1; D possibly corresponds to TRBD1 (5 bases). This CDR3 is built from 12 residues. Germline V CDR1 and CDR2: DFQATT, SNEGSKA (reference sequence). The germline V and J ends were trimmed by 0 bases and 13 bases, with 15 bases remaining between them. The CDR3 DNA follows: TGCAGTGCTAGAGATCTCGTCAGGGAGGTTTTCTTT. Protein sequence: CSARDLVREVFF.

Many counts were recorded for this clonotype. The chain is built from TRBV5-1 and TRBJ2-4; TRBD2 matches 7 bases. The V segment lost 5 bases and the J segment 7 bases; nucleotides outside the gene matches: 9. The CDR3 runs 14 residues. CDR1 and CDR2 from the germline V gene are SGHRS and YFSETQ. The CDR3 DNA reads TGCGCCAGCAGGCTGGCGGGAGAAGTGAACATTCAGTACTTC. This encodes CASRLAGEVNIQYF. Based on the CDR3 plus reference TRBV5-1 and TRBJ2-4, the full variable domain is KAGVTQTPRYLIKTRGQQVTLSCSPISGHRSVSWYQQTPGQGLQFLFEYFSETQRNKGNFPGRFSGRQFSNSRSEMNVSTLELGDSALYLCASRLAGEVNIQYFGAGTRLSVL.

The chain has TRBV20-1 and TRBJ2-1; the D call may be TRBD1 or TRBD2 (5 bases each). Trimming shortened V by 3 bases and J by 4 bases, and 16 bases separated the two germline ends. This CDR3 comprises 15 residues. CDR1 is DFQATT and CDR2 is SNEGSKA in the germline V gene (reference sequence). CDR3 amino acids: CSARGWGGPYNEQFF. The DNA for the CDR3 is TGCAGTGCTAGGGGGTGGGGCGGGCCATACAATGAGCAGTTCTTC.

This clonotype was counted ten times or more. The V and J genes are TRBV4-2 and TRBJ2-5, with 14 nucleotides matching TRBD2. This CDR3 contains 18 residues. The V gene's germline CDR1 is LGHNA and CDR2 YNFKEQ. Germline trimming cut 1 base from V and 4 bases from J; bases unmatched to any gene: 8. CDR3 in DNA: TGTGCCAGCAGCCAAGTGACTAGCGGGGGGGCCGGGAGAGAGACCCAGTACTTC. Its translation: CASSQVTSGGAGRETQYF.

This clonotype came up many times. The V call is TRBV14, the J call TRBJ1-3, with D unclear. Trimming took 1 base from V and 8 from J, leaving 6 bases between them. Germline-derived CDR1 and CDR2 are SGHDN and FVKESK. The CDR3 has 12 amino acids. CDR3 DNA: TGTGCCAGCAGCCAAGCCCCGGACACCATATATTTT. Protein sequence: CASSQAPDTIYF.

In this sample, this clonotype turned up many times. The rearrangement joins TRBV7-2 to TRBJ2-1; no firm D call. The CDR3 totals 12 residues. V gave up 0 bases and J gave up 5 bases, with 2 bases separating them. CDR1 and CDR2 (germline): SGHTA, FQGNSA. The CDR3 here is CASSLAHNEQFF. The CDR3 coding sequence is TGTGCCAGCAGCTTAGCCCACAATGAGCAGTTCTTC.

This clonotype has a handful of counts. The CDR3 DNA is TGTGCCACCAGTGACCCCGGACAGGGGATGAATGAGCAGTTCTTC. Protein sequence: CATSDPGQGMNEQFF. V is TRBV24-1 and J is TRBJ2-1, with 9 bases that match TRBD1. CDR3 length: 15 residues. The J segment lost 7 bases and the V segment lost 4 bases, leaving 7 bases of the junction unmatched. The germline V gene encodes CDR1 KGHDR and CDR2 SFDVKD.

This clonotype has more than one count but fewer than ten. Written as DNA, the CDR3 is TGCAGTGCTAGTGGGCAGGGGTCCCAAGAGACCCAGTACTTC. Residues: CSASGQGSQETQYF. V is TRBV20-1 and J is TRBJ2-5, with D perhaps matching TRBD1 (6 bases). Trimming removed 3 bases at V and 1 base at J, with 12 bases between. The CDR3 sequence is 14 residues long. The germline CDR1 and CDR2 sequences are DFQATT and SNEGSKA (reference sequence).